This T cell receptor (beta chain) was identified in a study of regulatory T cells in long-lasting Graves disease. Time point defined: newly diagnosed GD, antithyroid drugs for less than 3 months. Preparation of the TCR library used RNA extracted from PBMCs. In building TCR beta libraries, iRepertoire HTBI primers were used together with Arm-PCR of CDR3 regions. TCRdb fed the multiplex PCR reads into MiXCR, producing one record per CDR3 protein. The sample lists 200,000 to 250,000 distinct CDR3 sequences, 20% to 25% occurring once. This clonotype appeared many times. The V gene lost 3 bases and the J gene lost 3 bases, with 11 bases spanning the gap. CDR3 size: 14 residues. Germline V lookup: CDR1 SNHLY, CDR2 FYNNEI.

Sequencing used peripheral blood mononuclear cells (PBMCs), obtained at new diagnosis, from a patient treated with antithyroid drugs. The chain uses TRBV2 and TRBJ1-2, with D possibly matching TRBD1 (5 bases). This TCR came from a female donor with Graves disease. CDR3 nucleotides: TGTGCCAGCAGTGATCCAGGGACTCACTATGGCTACACCTTC. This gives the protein CASSDPGTHYGYTF.